This T cell receptor beta chain was captured in a study of blood T cell repertoires in COVID-19. For the study at large: Material from acute and convalescent COVID-19 was sourced from the United States, Italy and Spain.

Authors' processing steps: Reference gene primer amplification in the assay estimated nucleated cell counts. Repertoires were generated with immunoSEQ multiplex PCR, while TCRdb's copy carries only in-frame clones and drops some. For V, J and clone size, that table is used; D and trimming come from the DNA. The table has under 200,000 clones, roughly 75% seen once. The sequence was obtained from a man aged 70 or older with active or convalescent COVID-19. The specimen was peripheral blood.

This CDR3 is CASSLVEYGYTF. The CDR3 bases are TGTGCCAGCAGCTTGGTAGAATATGGCTACACCTTC. The J gene is TRBJ1-2, the V gene TRBV5-4; the D is unclear. The germline CDR1 and CDR2 sequences are SGHNT and YYREEE (reference sequence). The ends were cut back, 0 bases at V and 5 bases at J, with 5 bases in the middle. CDR3 length equals 12 residues.